A selection of T cell receptor beta chains follows, all from one sample in a study of shared clonotypes between healthy human individuals. Assay used: immunoSEQ multiplex PCR; TCRdb lists only in-frame clones, some missing. The sample records roughly 550,000 clones, over 95% being singletons. The sequenced material came from naive CD8+ T cells sorted from blood. These TCRs come from a woman aged 25-40 years in good health. Both conserved end residues are trimmed from each CDR3.

J	V	CDR3
TRBJ2-7	TRBV7-9	ASSLGGTGSSYEQY
TRBJ2-7	TRBV7-6	ASSLALPSTDGEQY
TRBJ2-1	TRBV5-5	ASRGTASSYNEQF
TRBJ1-2	TRBV6-5	ASSFGTGGAYGYT
TRBJ2-1	TRBV4-2	ASSPILRDRAEQF
TRBJ1-2	TRBV4-1	ASSQDWATNYGYT
TRBJ2-7	TRBV25-1	ASRTASYEQY
TRBJ1-3	TRBV6-5	ASSVGMRGNTIY
TRBJ1-1	TRBV28	ASSRTRQGATEAF
TRBJ2-7	TRBV5-6	ASSYGTGTYEQY
TRBJ2-2	TRBV15	ATSPPRPGLAGGYGELF
TRBJ1-6	TRBV7-9	ASSSAEVNSPLH
TRBJ2-1	TRBV27	ASSLDSYNEQF
TRBJ2-6	TRBV11-2	ASSLGVSGANVLT
TRBJ2-1	TRBV5-1	ASSLSSYNEQF
TRBJ1-5	TRBV2	ASSDGGSNQPQH
TRBJ1-2	TRBV15	ATSDPRGVAYGYT
TRBJ1-5	TRBV4-1	ASSQGRQGLQPQH
TRBJ2-7	TRBV11-2	ASSLGGLSYEQY
TRBJ2-1	TRBV19	ASIIGDEQF
TRBJ1-1	TRBV28	ASSSWTGMNTEAF
TRBJ2-7	TRBV18	ASSPKDGSTYEQY
TRBJ2-1	TRBV5-1	ASIDGREKRNEQF
TRBJ2-6	TRBV5-8	ASSYSPLGSGANVLT
TRBJ1-2	TRBV30	AWRSRNGYT
TRBJ2-7	TRBV7-9	ASSLDFTEQY
TRBJ1-5	TRBV6-5	ASSSGDSNQPQH
TRBJ2-7	TRBV5-4	ASSLVGEAGYVRAYEQY
TRBJ2-7	TRBV2	AGGRTYEQY
TRBJ2-2	TRBV15	ATSRERGGIGGELF
TRBJ2-7	TRBV6-5	ASSSSGSPYEQY
TRBJ2-7	TRBV19	ASSIGSSYEQY
TRBJ2-1	TRBV7-8	ASSPRRVKDEQF
TRBJ2-1	TRBV7-9	ASSRLTSGSGNEQF
TRBJ1-1	TRBV13	ASSLLGGLNTEAF
TRBJ2-3	TRBV28	ASSSRLAGADTQY
TRBJ2-3	TRBV5-6	ASSTSGPFSTDTQY
TRBJ1-2	TRBV27	ASRTDYGYT
TRBJ2-1	TRBV7-9	ASKDYGNEQF
TRBJ2-1	TRBV7-2	ASSRGLYSYNEQF
TRBJ2-2	TRBV5-1	ASSVAAGGGTGELF
TRBJ2-7	TRBV28	ASSGIPGLSYEQY
TRBJ2-1	TRBV28	ASSLPQRSSYNEQF
TRBJ2-2	TRBV2	ASRRLEANTGELF
TRBJ2-1	TRBV5-8	ASSLGAGLTYNEQF
TRBJ2-7	TRBV4-1	ASSQDPHGSGSEQY
TRBJ2-1	TRBV16	ASSHSVGNEQF
TRBJ1-5	TRBV15	ATSRSETGLQPQH
TRBJ2-1	TRBV27	ASSLSQGLAGVGEQF